This entry lists 21 T cell receptor beta chains sequenced from one sample in a study of PD-1 blockade in classical Hodgkin lymphoma. Time point meaning: newly diagnosed, previously untreated cHL patient sample. Produced via immunoSEQ multiplex PCR; TCRdb's table is partial and in-frame only. The repertoire holds some 26,000 clones, with approximately 95% as singletons. The specimen was peripheral blood mononuclear cells (PBMCs). These receptor sequences come from a human donor with classical Hodgkin lymphoma.

The chain recombines TRBV18 with TRBJ1-5; weak D call: TRBD1 (6 bases). This CDR3 spans 12 amino acids. Germline CDR1 reads KGHSH; CDR2 reads LQKENI. With 3 bases removed from V and 10 bases from J, the gap between germline ends came to 10 bases. DNA for the CDR3: TGTGCCAGCTCACCGAAACAGGGTCCCCAGCATTTT. Its translation: CASSPKQGPQHF.

This clone showed up just a few times. This rearrangement joins TRBV6-5 to TRBJ2-7; TRBD1 might be the D (6 bases). The V end was cut by 7 bases, the J end by 5 bases, with 18 bases between. This CDR3 is 14 amino acids long. Germline-derived CDR1 and CDR2 are MNHEY and SVGAGI. The CDR3 region has the DNA TGTGCCAGCATCCCCCGCGGCAGGGGAGACGAGCAGTACTTC. Protein sequence: CASIPRGRGDEQYF.

The gene calls are TRBV7-9 and TRBJ1-1; D is unresolved. The CDR3 spans 13 residues. Germline values: CDR1 SEHNR, CDR2 FQNEAQ (reference sequence). Trimming cost V 6 bases and J 0 bases, with 8 bases left between them. DNA of the CDR3: TGTGCCAGCAGAATCGGTATGAACACTGAAGCTTTCTTT. Translated, it gives CASRIGMNTEAFF.

The DNA of the CDR3 is TGCGCCAGCACCGGGACTAGCGGAGGGACTAGCACAGATACGCAGTATTTT. It yields the protein CASTGTSGGTSTDTQYF. This chain connects TRBV5-1 to TRBJ2-3, with TRBD2 identical over 11 bases. In germline, CDR1 is SGHRS, CDR2 YFSETQ. After removal of 6 bases from V and 0 bases from J, the junction contained 9 bases not matched to a gene. The CDR3 runs 17 residues.

The genes are TRBV15 and TRBJ1-1; 7 bases agree with TRBD1. V was clipped by 5 bases and J by 5 bases; unmatched bases: 8. This CDR3 comprises 14 residues. Germline V gene sequence: CDR1 LNHNV, CDR2 YYDKDF (reference sequence). The CDR3 spells CATSVGQVATEAFF. The DNA of the CDR3 is TGTGCCACCAGCGTAGGACAGGTGGCAACTGAAGCTTTCTTT.

The chain carries TRBV5-6 and TRBJ2-1, with D tentatively TRBD2 (6 bases). Trimming removed 2 bases at V and 1 base at J, with 13 bases between. The germline gives CDR1 SGHDT, CDR2 YYEEEE. This CDR3 region has 16 residues. The CDR3 reads CASSFRSGVSYNEQFF. DNA of the CDR3: TGTGCCAGCAGCTTCAGGTCGGGAGTGTCCTACAATGAGCAGTTCTTC.

V gene TRBV6-6 combines with J gene TRBJ2-7; possibly TRBD1 for D (5 bases). The V and J ends lost 5 bases and 3 bases respectively, with 8 bases between them. The germline gives CDR1 MNHNY, CDR2 SVGAGI (reference sequence). CDR3 length equals 12 residues. The CDR3 sequence: CASSGASYEQYF. CDR3 DNA sequence: TGTGCCAGCAGTGGGGCTAGCTACGAGCAGTACTTC.

V is TRBV6-1 and J is TRBJ2-7; 8 nucleotides agree with TRBD1. J lost 3 bases, V lost 3 bases, and 7 bases had no gene match. This CDR3 region has 15 residues. Germline V gene sequence: CDR1 MNHNS, CDR2 SASEGT. The chain's CDR3 is CASSERTGKNYEQYF. In DNA, the CDR3 is TGTGCCAGCAGTGAGCGGACAGGGAAAAACTACGAGCAGTACTTC.

The chain uses TRBV30 and TRBJ1-6, with a weak D call TRBD1 (5 bases). V shed 0 bases and J shed 12 bases, with 15 bases lying between them. CDR1 and CDR2 (germline): GTSNPN, SVGIG (reference sequence). The CDR3 covers 14 residues. This CDR3 reads CAWSVHEQDLPLHF. The CDR3 nucleotides are TGTGCCTGGAGTGTCCACGAACAGGACTTACCCCTCCACTTT.

The gene calls are TRBV25-1 and TRBJ1-2; D gene uncertain. The germline V gene has CDR1 MGHDK and CDR2 SYGVNS. CDR3 length equals 13 residues. The germline V and J ends were trimmed by 3 bases and 2 bases, with 7 bases remaining between them. The CDR3 here is CASSEGKNYGYTF. CDR3 sequence (DNA): TGTGCCAGCAGTGAGGGGAAAAACTATGGCTACACCTTC.

This chain connects TRBV5-4 to TRBJ1-1, with TRBD1 matching over 10 bases. V shed 4 bases and J 4 bases; nucleotides not matched to a gene: 10. The CDR3 runs to 16 residues. Germline V gene sequence: CDR1 SGHNT, CDR2 YYREEE (reference sequence). The CDR3, as DNA: TGTGCCAGCAGCCCGGAACCAAGGACAGGGGGCACTGAAGCTTTCTTT. This sequence encodes CASSPEPRTGGTEAFF. Full variable domain (outside the CDR3, taken from reference TRBV5-4 and TRBJ1-1): ETGVTQSPTHLIKTRGQQVTLRCSSQSGHNTVSWYQQALGQGPQFIFQYYREEENGRGNFPPRFSGLQFPNYSSELNVNALELDDSALYLCASSPEPRTGGTEAFFGQGTRLTVV.

This chain joins TRBV5-1 and TRBJ2-5; D perhaps matches TRBD1 (6 bases). V was shortened by 4 bases and J by 2 bases, with 21 bases between the two germline ends. The germline V gene has CDR1 SGHRS and CDR2 YFSETQ. CDR3 length equals 17 residues. DNA for the CDR3: TGCGCCAGCAGCCATAGTCAAATAGGGACAACGCAAGAGACCCAGTACTTC. Translation gives CASSHSQIGTTQETQYF.

The V gene is TRBV27, the J gene TRBJ2-7; TRBD2 matches 9 bases. V lost 6 bases to trimming and J lost 3 bases; unmatched junction nucleotides: 6. The CDR3 is 14 amino acids. Per germline, CDR1 MNHEY and CDR2 SMNVEV (reference sequence). This CDR3 reads CASSLSGRNYEQYF. The CDR3 DNA is TGTGCCAGCAGCCTCAGCGGGAGGAACTACGAGCAGTACTTC.

The chain is built from TRBV9 and TRBJ2-7; the D gene is possibly TRBD1 (6 bases). This CDR3 region has 13 residues. Trimming removed 4 bases from V and 5 bases from J, with 13 bases in between. Germline lookup yields CDR1 SGDLS and CDR2 YYNGEE. This chain's CDR3 is CASSSAQGDEQYF. DNA for the CDR3: TGTGCCAGCAGCTCAGCACAGGGAGACGAGCAGTACTTC.

The V and J genes are TRBV11-2 and TRBJ1-1; D may be TRBD1 (5 bases). CDR3 length: 13 residues. The V gene's germline CDR1 is SGHAT and CDR2 FQNNGV. Trimming cost V 3 bases and J 5 bases, with 10 bases left between them. The CDR3 region is CASSFLRGTEAFF. The DNA for the CDR3 is TGTGCCAGCAGCTTCCTTCGGGGGACTGAAGCTTTCTTT.

This chain connects TRBV23-1 to TRBJ1-4, with 8 bases lining up with TRBD1. TRBV23-1 is an ORF, and what it does is uncertain. This CDR3 contains 15 residues. V lost 2 bases, J lost 8 bases, and 7 bases stayed unmatched. CDR3 nucleotide sequence: TGCGCCAGCAGTCAACTAACAGGGGGTGGCGAAAAACTGTTTTTT. Translating gives CASSQLTGGGEKLFF.

In this sample, this clone turned up once. This sequence joins TRBV27 and TRBJ1-2, with D possibly TRBD1 on 6 matching bases. Germline V gene sequence: CDR1 MNHEY, CDR2 SMNVEV (reference sequence). The CDR3 consists of 15 residues. V lost 3 bases and J 4 bases, leaving 15 bases between the germline ends. The CDR3 region has the DNA TGTGCCAGCAGTTTTGTTGGGACACCTAGCTATGGCTACACCTTC. It encodes CASSFVGTPSYGYTF.

The genes are TRBV19 and TRBJ2-1; D is possibly TRBD1 (5 bases). V was clipped by 3 bases and J by 9 bases, with 12 bases between them. CDR3 size: 13 residues. The germline gives CDR1 LNHDA, CDR2 SQIVND (reference sequence). The CDR3 DNA sequence: TGTGCCAGTAGTATCGATCAGGGCGTTGAGCAGTTCTTC. Translating it yields CASSIDQGVEQFF.

This clone was found once. The chain carries TRBV30 and TRBJ1-2; no reliable D call. Trimming shortened V by 1 base and J by 8 bases, and 8 bases separated the two germline ends. Germline-derived CDR1 and CDR2 are GTSNPN and SVGIG (reference sequence). The CDR3 sequence is 11 residues long. CDR3 coding DNA: TGTGCCTGGAGTGGGGGATGGGGCTACACCTTC. Amino acids: CAWSGGWGYTF.

The chain is built from TRBV19 and TRBJ1-1; no firm D call. The germline gives CDR1 LNHDA, CDR2 SQIVND (reference sequence). The length of the CDR3 is 13 residues. Trimming removed 5 bases at V and 10 bases at J, with 17 bases between. The CDR3 region has the DNA TGTGCCAGTAGTTCCCGGTCCAGCATCGGAGCTTTCTTT. Protein sequence: CASSSRSSIGAFF.

The chain is built from TRBV28 and TRBJ1-4; a possible D gene is TRBD1 (5 bases). Trimming left V 5 bases short and J 3 bases short, with 10 bases between. CDR1 MDHEN and CDR2 SYDVKM come from the germline V gene. The CDR3 sequence is 14 residues long. CDR3 loop: CASSQGGANEKLFF. The CDR3 bases are TGTGCCAGCAGTCAAGGAGGGGCTAATGAAAAACTGTTTTTT.